Listed below are T cell receptor beta chains from one sample, sequenced in a study of Ad26.COV2.S vaccination and SARS-CoV-2 variants. The data were produced by immunoSEQ multiplex PCR, yet TCRdb's version contains in-frame clones alone and is incomplete. The table shows about 350,000 clones, with about 85% occurring only once. Sequenced here: peripheral blood, sampled in a trial of Ad26.COV2.S vaccine versus placebo. The origin of the receptors is a person aged 18-65 years who received the Ad26.COV2.S COVID-19 vaccine or a placebo. Each CDR3 is given with its conserved first and last residue. Rows may omit the clone size; those that give it use once, few, many or a size class.

clone_size	v_call	j_call	cdr3_aa
-	TRBV5-1	TRBJ2-7	CASSPASYEQYF
medium-sized	TRBV2	TRBJ1-1	CASSVLRGASFLTEAFF
-	TRBV11-2	TRBJ2-7	CASRPSAVGVSYEQYF
-	TRBV11-2	TRBJ2-1	CASSLGSGGYNEQFF
once	TRBV7-2	TRBJ2-7	CASSRDMAYEQYF
-	TRBV9	TRBJ1-4	CASSGGQGAGTNEKLFF
-	TRBV4-3	TRBJ1-2	CASSQDMSNMGRVYYGYTF
-	TRBV3-1/TRBV3-2	TRBJ2-5	CASSGRGTETQYF
-	TRBV10-1	TRBJ2-1	CASSEGLAGLSYNEQFF
-	TRBV4-3	TRBJ2-1	CASSLQGKVYNEQFF
-	TRBV11-3	TRBJ1-1	CASSLTRTGQRTEAFF
-	TRBV5-4	TRBJ2-7	CASSPDLWGEQYF
-	TRBV11-2	TRBJ2-3	CASSSSPYTDTQYF
-	TRBV19	TRBJ1-1	CASAGTFGTEAFF
-	TRBV18	TRBJ2-1	CASSPDSFVSSYNEQFF
-	TRBV27	TRBJ2-1	CASSPSSYGGEFLNEQFF
once	TRBV11-2	TRBJ1-2	CASSHGQGYGYTF
-	TRBV12-3/TRBV12-4	TRBJ2-7	CASSPPSSYEQYF
few	TRBV5-1	TRBJ1-6	CASSPWGGGDSPLHF
-	TRBV6-2/TRBV6-3	TRBJ2-3	CASSSPSVTDTQYF
-	TRBV10-3	TRBJ2-1	CAAAPSGTSGGKSYNEQFF
-	TRBV2	TRBJ2-2	CASSASSGAGELFF
-	TRBV29-1	TRBJ2-7	CSVGQAAYEQYF
-	TRBV20-1	TRBJ2-3	CSASLTDTQYF
-	TRBV7-9	TRBJ1-1	CASSHKGQANTEAFF
-	TRBV11-2	TRBJ1-5	CASSVGDTYSNQPQHF
once	TRBV3-1/TRBV3-2	TRBJ2-6	CASSHGSSGANVLTF
-	TRBV6-6	TRBJ2-5	CASSATYQGVRGTQYF
-	TRBV21-1	TRBJ2-7	CASRQDRGPSYEQYF
-	TRBV5-1	TRBJ1-2	CASSFLAGTGTSYGYTF
-	TRBV27	TRBJ2-7	CASKRDSNSYEQYF
few	TRBV5-1	TRBJ1-6	CASSSDGNNSPLHF
-	TRBV7-2	TRBJ2-7	CASSLTSQSSYEQYF
few	TRBV10-2	TRBJ2-1	CASSDLNLAGGPYNEQFF
-	TRBV7-2	TRBJ2-6	CASSASSGANVLTF
-	TRBV18	TRBJ1-5	CASSPPGQGGNQPQHF
-	TRBV19	TRBJ1-4	CATKVGGSREKLFF
-	TRBV10-3	TRBJ1-2	CAISEGGVGGYTF
many	TRBV2	TRBJ2-1	CASSYYNEQFF
-	TRBV21-1	TRBJ2-1	CASSGSGQGSYNEQFF
-	TRBV7-2	TRBJ2-7	CASSPGLSTGYEQYF
-	TRBV28	TRBJ1-2	CASRPPGSSGYTF
-	TRBV3-1/TRBV3-2	TRBJ2-4	CASSQDRDNDKNIQYF
-	TRBV21-1	TRBJ1-5	CASSKVWRLPKESNQPQHF
-	TRBV7-9	TRBJ2-1	CASSLPSYNEQFF
-	TRBV7-8	TRBJ1-4	CASSPNMGKLFF
-	TRBV7-2	TRBJ2-1	CASSPRSSYNEQFF
-	TRBV2	TRBJ2-7	CASVWDRGPNEQYF
-	TRBV12-5	TRBJ2-5	CASGLSTGGGETQYF
-	TRBV7-2	TRBJ1-2	CASSFPGGTGGGYTF
-	TRBV4-2	TRBJ1-2	CASSSLQSGRSYGYTF
-	TRBV28	TRBJ1-4	CASSLVLGRRVNEKLFF